These 29 T cell receptor beta chains came from one sample sequenced in a study of blood T cells in healthy people across ages. Then a second PCR, running about 6 to 12 cycles, was carried out with a sample-barcoded 5' primer and a J-beta primer mix. TCRdb used MiXCR to reprocess the 5' RACE reads, holding one entry per CDR3 protein. Of about 1.5 million distinct CDR3 sequences listed, less than 45% are singletons. The material sequenced was blood. The receptors were sampled from a woman in her late teens or twenties in good health.

V gene TRBV7-3 combines with J gene TRBJ2-5, with TRBD2 matching 8 bases. Germline-derived CDR1 and CDR2 are SGHTA and FQGTGA. J lost 4 bases, V lost 1 base, and 5 bases had no gene match. The CDR3 is 15 amino acids. The CDR3 DNA follows: TGTGCCAGCAGCTTAAGCGGGGGGTCAGCAGAGACCCAGTACTTC. This codes for CASSLSGGSAETQYF.

The chain recombines TRBV29-1 with TRBJ2-1; D unclear. Germline CDR1 is SQVTM and CDR2 is ANQGSEA. Trimming shortened V by 1 base and J by 4 bases, and 14 bases separated the two germline ends. This CDR3 spans 15 amino acids. As DNA, the CDR3 is TGCAGCGTTGAAGGTGCAGGCTTGAAGTACAATGAGCAGTTCTTC. Protein product: CSVEGAGLKYNEQFF.

V and J are TRBV20-1 and TRBJ2-5, with 8 bases that match TRBD2. The DNA end is more similar to TRBJ2-7, so the J call may be wrong. Germline V gene data show CDR1 as DFQATT and CDR2 as SNEGSKA (reference sequence). The CDR3 is 15 amino acids. The CDR3, as DNA: TGCAGTGCTAGACCAACTAGCGGACAGACCTACGAGCAGTACTTC. It codes for CSARPTSGQTYEQYF.

The chain uses TRBV5-1 and TRBJ1-1; D is ambiguous. CDR1 and CDR2 (germline): SGHRS, YFSETQ. This CDR3 contains 13 residues. The V end was cut by 6 bases, the J end by 5 bases, with 14 bases between. The CDR3 is CASTLLPGTEAFF. For the CDR3, the DNA is TGCGCCAGCACCCTTCTTCCCGGGACTGAAGCTTTCTTT.

This clonotype was observed at least ten times. In DNA form, the CDR3 reads TGTGCCAGCAGCCAAGAAGGGAGTCCTAGCGGCTACACCTTC. Protein sequence: CASSQEGSPSGYTF. V gene TRBV3-1 combines with J gene TRBJ1-2; D is unclear. This CDR3 is built from 14 residues. V shed 0 bases and J shed 8 bases, with 13 bases lying between them. From germline, CDR1 is LGHDT and CDR2 YNNKEL (reference sequence).

This clonotype was found a few times. The chain combines TRBV3-1 with TRBJ1-4, with no clear D. The CDR3 loop spans 14 amino acids. Looked up from germline, CDR1 is LGHDT and CDR2 is YNNKEL (reference sequence). Trimming removed 4 bases at V and 6 bases at J, with 12 bases between. The CDR3 DNA is TGTGCCAGCAGCCGCGATGGGCGGGATGAAAAACTGTTTTTT. This encodes CASSRDGRDEKLFF.

The chain has TRBV10-3 and TRBJ1-6; the D gene is possibly TRBD1 (5 bases). This CDR3 has 14 amino acids. V lost 4 bases, J lost 5 bases, and 9 bases lay in between. Germline values: CDR1 ENHRY, CDR2 SYGVKD. Written as DNA, the CDR3 is TGTGCCATCAGTGTGGGACGGGATAATTCACCCCTCCACTTT. The encoded protein is CAISVGRDNSPLHF.

J is TRBJ1-3 and V is TRBV29-1; no definite D call. The V gene's germline CDR1 is SQVTM and CDR2 ANQGSEA. This CDR3 is 13 amino acids long. The V end lost 4 bases, the J end lost 0 bases, and 7 bases lay between the germline ends. The CDR3, as DNA: TGCAGCGTTGGTGGATTCTCTGGAAACACCATATATTTT. Its translation is CSVGGFSGNTIYF.

V usage is TRBV29-1 and J usage is TRBJ2-3; TRBD1 matches at 10 bases. V was clipped by 7 bases and J by 3 bases; unmatched bases: 10. CDR1 is SQVTM and CDR2 is ANQGSEA in the germline V gene. The CDR3 is made up of 15 amino acids. Written as DNA, the CDR3 is TGCAGCGCAGTCCGGGACAGGGGAGGAACAGATACGCAGTATTTT. Its translation is CSAVRDRGGTDTQYF.

This clonotype was seen repeatedly, ten times or more. The gene calls are TRBV7-2 and TRBJ2-3; D is uncertain. Trimming took 6 bases from V and 6 from J, leaving 10 bases between them. The CDR3 length is 12 residues. The germline V gene encodes CDR1 SGHTA and CDR2 FQGNSA. CDR3 amino acids: CASSPTLDTQYF. As DNA, the CDR3 is TGTGCCAGCAGTCCCACGTTGGATACGCAGTATTTT. Drawing the rest from reference TRBV7-2 and TRBJ2-3, the complete variable domain is GAGVSQSPSNKVTEKGKDVELRCDPISGHTALYWYRQSLGQGLEFLIYFQGNSAPDKSGLPSDRFSAERTGGSVSTLTIQRTQQEDSAVYLCASSPTLDTQYFGPGTRLTVL.

The genes are TRBV30 and TRBJ1-2, with D unclear. V lost 4 bases, J lost 4 bases, and 10 bases lay in between. The CDR3 sequence is 12 residues long. Germline CDR1 GTSNPN, CDR2 SVGIG (reference sequence). CDR3 DNA sequence: TGTGCCTGGACGGGGATCGTCTATGGCTACACCTTC. As protein: CAWTGIVYGYTF.

With respect to this clonotype: A junction boundary mismatches the germline segment, possibly from a read error. The chain links TRBV12-3 or TRBV12-4 to TRBJ2-5; D gene unclear. The CDR3 has 13 residues. The CDR3 DNA sequence: TGTGCCGGCAGTTGGAACCCTCAAGAGACCCAGTACTTC. It is translated as CAGSWNPQETQYF.

The table lists this clonotype with a few counts. The rearrangement joins TRBV14 to TRBJ2-1; D gene unclear. Trimming took 3 bases from V and 0 from J, leaving 9 bases between them. Germline-derived CDR1 and CDR2 are SGHDN and FVKESK. The CDR3 totals 15 residues. CDR3 in DNA: TGTGCCAGCAGCCACGGCAGGAACTCCTACAATGAGCAGTTCTTC. Its protein is CASSHGRNSYNEQFF.

The chain employs TRBV7-9 and TRBJ2-5; no clear D. With 6 bases removed from V and 2 bases from J, the gap between germline ends came to 16 bases. This CDR3 spans 15 amino acids. Germline V gene data show CDR1 as SEHNR and CDR2 as FQNEAQ (reference sequence). Written as DNA, the CDR3 is TGTGCCAGCAGTCTAGGGCAGCTTCCACAAGAGACCCAGTACTTC. This gives the protein CASSLGQLPQETQYF.

This clonotype was detected a few times. The chain recombines TRBV6-2 or TRBV6-3 with TRBJ2-1; D may match TRBD1 or TRBD2 (5 bases each). The V gene's germline CDR1 is MNHEY and CDR2 SVGEGT. This CDR3 contains 13 residues. The V end was cut by 7 bases, the J end by 10 bases, with 17 bases between. CDR3 residues: CASKRGFSYEQFF. The CDR3 region has the DNA TGTGCCAGCAAGAGGGGCTTCTCCTACGAGCAGTTCTTC.

The CDR3: CASSVTGGAQYEQYF. In nucleotides, the CDR3 is TGTGCCAGCAGCGTAACAGGGGGCGCCCAATACGAGCAGTACTTC. The V and J genes are TRBV13 and TRBJ2-7, with 9 bases that match TRBD1. The germline V gene encodes CDR1 PRHDT and CDR2 FYEKMQ (reference sequence). V was pared by 5 bases and J by 4 bases, with 9 bases of the junction left unmatched. This CDR3 spans 15 amino acids.

This clonotype came up a few times. This rearrangement joins TRBV4-1 to TRBJ1-4; a weak D match, TRBD1 (5 bases). The V gene lost 1 base and the J gene lost 7 bases, with 13 bases spanning the gap. This CDR3 spans 15 amino acids. Germline V gives CDR1 MGHRA, CDR2 YSYEKL. In DNA form, the CDR3 reads TGCGCCAGCAGCCAAGGAGCAGGGCTTGCTGAAAAACTGTTTTTT. As protein: CASSQGAGLAEKLFF.

This clonotype was observed a single time. This chain connects TRBV9 to TRBJ2-1; possible D gene TRBD1, 6 bases. The CDR3 is 15 residues long. Trimming took off 3 bases at V and 4 bases at J, with 14 bases between the two ends. From germline, CDR1 is SGDLS and CDR2 YYNGEE. The CDR3 spells CASSGTGLVYNEQFF. CDR3 nucleotides: TGTGCCAGCAGCGGCACAGGGTTGGTTTACAATGAGCAGTTCTTC.

This clonotype was counted many times. This chain connects TRBV12-3 or TRBV12-4 to TRBJ2-4; the D is unclear. The CDR3 sequence is 14 residues long. Trimming left V 2 bases short and J 1 base short, with 6 bases between. Here the CDR3 reads CASSLNGAKNIQYF. In DNA form, the CDR3 reads TGTGCCAGCAGTTTAAACGGGGCCAAAAACATTCAGTACTTC.

This chain uses TRBV27 with TRBJ1-2; the D is unclear. There are 12 residues in the CDR3. The germline V gene has CDR1 MNHEY and CDR2 SMNVEV (reference sequence). V lost 3 bases, J lost 6 bases, and 8 bases lay in between. The CDR3 region has the DNA TGTGCCAGCAGTTTCCTGTCCAATGGCTACACCTTC. Its translation is CASSFLSNGYTF.

About this clonotype itself: One end of the junction varies from germline; a read error may be responsible. The chain is built from TRBV7-9 and TRBJ1-1, with 8 nucleotides matching TRBD1. Germline V gives CDR1 SEHNR, CDR2 FQNEAQ (reference sequence). This CDR3 is built from 15 residues. The CDR3 region is CANSPSTGVNTEAFF. The CDR3 DNA reads as TGTGCCAACAGCCCATCGACAGGGGTGAACACTGAAGCTTTCTTT.

This clonotype turned up a few times. J is TRBJ2-1 and V is TRBV29-1; 9 bases are a match to TRBD2. This CDR3 contains 18 residues. Germline CDR1 and CDR2: SQVTM and ANQGSEA. After removal of 1 base from V and 0 bases from J, the junction contained 10 bases not matched to a gene. The CDR3 DNA sequence: TGCAGCGTTGAAGGAAGGAGGGGACTAGCCGTCTCCTACAATGAGCAGTTCTTC. Translation: CSVEGRRGLAVSYNEQFF.

A remark on this clonotype: One end of the junction is discordant with germline, which a read error may explain. V gene TRBV7-2 combines with J gene TRBJ1-4, with TRBD1 matching 8 bases. Germline V gene lookup returns CDR1 SGHTA and CDR2 FQGNSA. The CDR3 length is 15 residues. CDR3 sequence: CASSLYRDRKEKLFF. Here the CDR3 DNA reads TGCGCCAGCAGCTTATATCGGGACAGGAAAGAAAAACTGTTTTTT.

This chain links TRBV2 with TRBJ2-5; 10 bases fit TRBD1. The germline V gene has CDR1 SNHLY and CDR2 FYNNEI. J was trimmed by 4 bases and V by 7 bases; bases with no gene match: 3. CDR3 length: 13 amino acids. Here the CDR3 reads CASTGTGAETQYF. Written as DNA, the CDR3 is TGTGCCAGCACCGGGACAGGGGCAGAGACCCAGTACTTC.

This sequence joins TRBV7-8 and TRBJ1-2; no reliable D call. Germline V gene lookup returns CDR1 SGHVS and CDR2 FQNEAQ. CDR3 length: 16 residues. V was clipped by 4 bases and J by 0 bases, with 15 bases between them. The CDR3 coding sequence is TGTGCCAGCAGCTCCAGATTCCAGACGTCTAACTATGGCTACACCTTC. It encodes CASSSRFQTSNYGYTF.

The rearrangement joins TRBV9 to TRBJ1-1, with 12 bases matching TRBD1. CDR1 is SGDLS, CDR2 YYNGEE, per germline. This CDR3 is built from 16 residues. V shed 6 bases and J 5 bases; nucleotides not matched to a gene: 11. CDR3 in amino acids: CASTAGTGGAWTEAFF. In nucleotides, the CDR3 is TGTGCCAGCACCGCCGGGACAGGGGGCGCGTGGACTGAAGCTTTCTTT.

This clonotype was detected ten times or more. V usage is TRBV12-3 or TRBV12-4 and J usage is TRBJ1-6; no clear D. The CDR3 consists of 12 residues. The V end lost 2 bases, the J end lost 5 bases, and 1 base lay between the germline ends. The CDR3 DNA reads TGTGCCAGCAGTTTACATAATTCACCCCTCCACTTT. As protein: CASSLHNSPLHF.

This clonotype was observed a few times. The rearrangement uses TRBV12-3 or TRBV12-4 and TRBJ1-4, with TRBD1 matching over 7 bases. The trim removed 5 bases at V and 5 bases at J, leaving 8 bases unmatched. The CDR3 sequence is 15 residues long. CDR3 residues: CASSGKGQANEKLFF. The CDR3 coding sequence is TGTGCCAGCAGTGGAAAAGGACAGGCGAATGAAAAACTGTTTTTT.

This clonotype was found a few times. The chain uses TRBV14 and TRBJ1-2; unclear D gene. Germline CDR1 SGHDN, CDR2 FVKESK. CDR3 length: 14 amino acids. V lost 0 bases, J lost 8 bases, and 13 bases lay in between. The CDR3 DNA sequence: TGTGCCAGCAGCCAAGATTGGGCGGCCCTGGGCTACACCTTC. This translates into CASSQDWAALGYTF. The whole variable domain, filled in from reference TRBV14 and TRBJ1-2, reads EAGVTQFPSHSVIEKGQTVTLRCDPISGHDNLYWYRRVMGKEIKFLLHFVKESKQDESGMPNNRFLAERTGGTYSTLKVQPAELEDSGVYFCASSQDWAALGYTFGSGTRLTVV.